This T cell receptor (beta chain) came from a study of blood T cell repertoires in COVID-19. Study-wide context: The samples span acute and convalescent COVID-19 from the United States, Italy and Spain. Sources were T cells, B-cell-depleted T cells, or PBMCs; the material itself was cDNA or gDNA.

The germline gives CDR1 MNHEY, CDR2 SMNVEV (reference sequence). Between the trimmed V and J ends, which lost 5 bases and 3 bases, there was a span of 17 bases. The CDR3 is made up of 16 amino acids. Original processing methods: Amplified reference gene primers provided the basis for estimating nucleated cell counts. This table comes from immunoSEQ multiplex PCR, and its TCRdb copy is limited to in-frame clones, with some not included. For V, J and clone size, that table is used; D and trimming come from the DNA. This table has roughly 80,000 clones, approximately 80% appearing once. This clone was seen a single time.

The chain joins TRBV27 to TRBJ1-5; D may be TRBD1 (6 bases). Input material: peripheral blood. This TCR was sampled from a man in his sixties with active or convalescent COVID-19. The CDR3 spells CASSDSGTPSNQPQHF. CDR3 nucleotide sequence: TGTGCCAGCAGTGACTCCGGGACACCCTCCAATCAGCCCCAGCATTTT.